This T cell receptor beta chain was sequenced for a study of T cells in Graves' hyperthyroidism and ophthalmopathy (dated by TCRdb to about 2019). In the study overall: Peripheral blood samples were taken at the time of initial diagnosis, prior to any treatment. The paper describes TCR Vbeta CDR3 sequencing of 140 or so peripheral blood samples, made up of about 41 ophthalmopathy patients, roughly 72 hyperthyroidism patients and about 17 progressor patients. The roughly 100 discovery patients were randomly split 7:3 into training and test sets. After sampling, hyperthyroidism patients received methimazole starting at 30 mg daily, and ophthalmopathy patients received high-dose intravenous methylprednisolone. Prospective prediction of ophthalmopathy was tested in an independent validation cohort consisting of about 19 hyperthyroidism patients and around 16 patients who later progressed to ophthalmopathy. In addition, the study compared T-cell repertoires in thyroid tissue and in blood from over 5 Graves' hyperthyroidism patients. TCR V-J signatures able to tell the groups apart were searched for in a discovery cohort of 95 or so patients, of whom around 42 had Graves' ophthalmopathy and under 65 had stable Graves' hyperthyroidism. General findings and caveats noted by the study authors: Ophthalmopathy was separated from stable hyperthyroidism by a 13 V-J signature model, with around 90% sensitivity and about 81% specificity obtained in cross-validation and 80%/75% obtained in testing. Most expanded thyroid clonotypes (frequency above 0.001) were also detected in blood, a finding suggesting that blood repertoires may reflect thyroid immune responses. During validation, the model predicted progression to ophthalmopathy a median of approximately six months ahead of onset, with almost 71% sensitivity and more than 72% specificity. No statistical method was used to fix the sample size in advance, and group allocation was not hidden from the investigators.

This clonotype has at least ten counts. The target of this receptor is not known. Nothing much larger sits one base from this clone, and base qualities are not available. Amplification of TCR beta CDR3 regions was carried out from RNA transcripts. A first-round RT-PCR of the TCR CDR3 used the HTBI primer set with the Qiagen OneStep RT-PCR kit. Libraries were constructed in a second round of multiplex PCR, after which size selection and purification were performed. Paired-end sequencing of the libraries was performed with 100 bp reads on an Illumina HiSeq2000. The paper's processing steps were these. SOAPnuke was used to process the raw data, removing reads that contained adapters or uncalled bases, had a mean Phred below 15, or lacked an exact match to the constant primer or identifier. High-quality paired reads were merged using COPE v1.2.5, and each unique nucleotide sequence was defined as a clonotype. MiTCR v1.1 was used to align clonotypes to the IMGT TRBV, TRBD and TRBJ reference segments. The analysis was restricted to V-J combinations with a frequency above 0.0001, which together covered 99% to 99.2% of the repertoires. A TCS score was defined as the ratio between F50 (clonal expansion) and ExV (chaos), using BLOSUM62-based TCRdist between CDR3 peptides within each V-J. Welch's t-statistics and random forest reduced roughly 500 V-J features to fewer than 15, which were used in a naive Bayes classifier (R e1071). Using fastp trimming at Q25 and MiXCR clonotype assembly, TCRdb reanalyzed the public sequencing data and kept in-frame beta chains. Each entry merges the rows of one CDR3 protein and shows their most common DNA and genes. None of the V and J calls come from the authors' own analysis; TCRdb made them. The sample table holds about 500,000 distinct CDR3 sequences, of which 16% were seen once. 25% to 30% of the sample comes from the top ten.

Moderately to severely active disease, a Clinical Activity Score of at least 3, a NOSPECS grade of at least 4, and a duration under 3 months were present in ophthalmopathy patients. The study excluded patients with uncontrolled infections, other autoimmune diseases, pregnancy or lactation. Diagnoses were established on the basis of clinical symptoms, serum thyroxine and TRAb, thyroid ultrasound, and orbital computed tomography. PBMCs were isolated from about 9 ml of fresh peripheral blood by Ficoll-Paque density gradient centrifugation. Trizol reagent was used to extract total RNA, and RNA quality was then checked on an Agilent 2100 Bioanalyzer. Reading from cysteine to phenylalanine, the CDR3 counts 16 amino acids. Only CDR3 DNA is held: 48 bases, read in frame from base 1. V lost 5 bases and J lost 0 bases, and the count of bases not matched to a germline gene is 7.

The chain employs TRBV12-3 or TRBV12-4 and TRBJ1-5; 7 bases in the middle match TRBD1. The TCR sequence derives from a woman aged 30 to 39 with Graves' ophthalmopathy. Source material: blood. The CDR3 reads as follows: CASSPTGMYSNQPQHF. The DNA sequence reads TGTGCCAGCAGTCCGACAGGGATGTATAGCAATCAGCCCCAGCATTTT.